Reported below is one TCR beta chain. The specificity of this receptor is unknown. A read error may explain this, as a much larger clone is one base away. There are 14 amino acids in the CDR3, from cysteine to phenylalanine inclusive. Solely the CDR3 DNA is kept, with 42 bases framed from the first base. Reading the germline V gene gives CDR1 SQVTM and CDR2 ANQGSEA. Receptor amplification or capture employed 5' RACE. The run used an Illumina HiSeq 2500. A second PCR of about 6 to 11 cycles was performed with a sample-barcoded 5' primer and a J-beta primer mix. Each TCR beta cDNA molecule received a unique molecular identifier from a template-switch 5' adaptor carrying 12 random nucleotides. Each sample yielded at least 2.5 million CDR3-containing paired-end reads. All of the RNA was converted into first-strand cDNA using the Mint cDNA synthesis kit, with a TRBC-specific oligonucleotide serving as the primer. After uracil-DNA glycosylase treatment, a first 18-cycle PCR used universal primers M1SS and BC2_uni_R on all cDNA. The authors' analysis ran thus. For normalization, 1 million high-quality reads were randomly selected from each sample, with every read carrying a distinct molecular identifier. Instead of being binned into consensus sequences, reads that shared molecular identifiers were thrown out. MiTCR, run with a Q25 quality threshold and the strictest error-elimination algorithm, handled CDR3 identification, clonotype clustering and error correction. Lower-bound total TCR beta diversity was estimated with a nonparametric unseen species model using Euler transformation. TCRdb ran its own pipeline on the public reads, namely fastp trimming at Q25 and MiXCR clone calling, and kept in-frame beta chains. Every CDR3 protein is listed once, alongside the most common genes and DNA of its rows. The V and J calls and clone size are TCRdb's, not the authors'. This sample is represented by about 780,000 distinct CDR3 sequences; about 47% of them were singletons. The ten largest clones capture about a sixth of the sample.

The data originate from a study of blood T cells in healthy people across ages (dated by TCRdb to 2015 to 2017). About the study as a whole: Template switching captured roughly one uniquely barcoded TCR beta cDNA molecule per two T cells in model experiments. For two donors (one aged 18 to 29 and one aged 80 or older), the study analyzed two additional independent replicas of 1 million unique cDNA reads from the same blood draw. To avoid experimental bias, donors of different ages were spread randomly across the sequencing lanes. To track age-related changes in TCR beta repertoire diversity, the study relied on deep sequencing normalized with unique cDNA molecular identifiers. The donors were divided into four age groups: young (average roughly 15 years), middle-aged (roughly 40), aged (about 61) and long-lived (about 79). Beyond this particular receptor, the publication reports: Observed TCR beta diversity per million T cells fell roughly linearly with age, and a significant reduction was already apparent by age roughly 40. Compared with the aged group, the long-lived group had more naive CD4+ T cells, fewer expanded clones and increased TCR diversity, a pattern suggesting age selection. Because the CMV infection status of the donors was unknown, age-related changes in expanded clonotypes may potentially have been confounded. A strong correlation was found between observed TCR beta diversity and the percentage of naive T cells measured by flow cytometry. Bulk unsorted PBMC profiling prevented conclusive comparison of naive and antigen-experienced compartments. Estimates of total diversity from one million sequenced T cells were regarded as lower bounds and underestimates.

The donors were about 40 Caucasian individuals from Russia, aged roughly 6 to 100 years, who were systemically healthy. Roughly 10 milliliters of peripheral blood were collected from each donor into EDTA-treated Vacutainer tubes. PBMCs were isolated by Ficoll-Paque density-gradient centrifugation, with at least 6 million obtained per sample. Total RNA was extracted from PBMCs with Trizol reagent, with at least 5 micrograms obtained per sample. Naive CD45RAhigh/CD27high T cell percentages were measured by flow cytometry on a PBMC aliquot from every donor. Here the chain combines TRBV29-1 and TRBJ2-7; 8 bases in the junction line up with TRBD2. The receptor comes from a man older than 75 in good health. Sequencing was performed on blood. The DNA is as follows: TGCGGGTGTCTTGGGAGCGGGAGTAGCGATGAGCAGTACTTC. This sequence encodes CGCLGSGSSDEQYF.